One sample yielded the 13 T cell receptor beta chains listed below, sequenced in a study of identifying expanded T cells in peripheral blood. Sequencing was performed with immunoSEQ multiplex PCR; in TCRdb, only in-frame clones are kept and a portion is missing. Here the sample spans 75,000 to 95,000 clones, about 88% being singletons. Specimen: blood. The receptors come from a person between 18 and 75 years old in good health.

This chain connects TRBV6-1 to TRBJ2-7, with TRBD1 matching 8 bases. Germline V gene sequence: CDR1 MNHNS, CDR2 SASEGT. V lost 2 bases, J lost 2 bases, and 5 bases stayed unmatched. This CDR3 comprises 15 residues. The CDR3 DNA reads as TGTGCCAGCAGTGAAATGAACAGGGGGGCCTACGAGCAGTACTTC. Translated: CASSEMNRGAYEQYF.

CDR3 region: CASSYAQGAPTF. CDR3 nucleotide sequence: TGTGCCAGCAGTTACGCACAGGGGGCGCCCACCTTC. The V gene is TRBV6-6, the J gene TRBJ1-2; 9 bases fit TRBD1. CDR3 length: 12 residues. Losses at the gene ends were 2 bases for V and 13 bases for J; bases not matched to a gene: 5. Germline V lookup: CDR1 MNHNY, CDR2 SVGAGI (reference sequence).

This chain connects TRBV18 to TRBJ1-4, with 7 bases identical to TRBD1. The V gene's germline CDR1 is KGHSH and CDR2 LQKENI. V trimming: 6 bases; J trimming: 2 bases; junction bases outside the gene matches: 12. The CDR3 is 17 residues long. The CDR3 loop reads CASSYRTGMATNEKLFF. CDR3 bases: TGTGCCAGCTCTTATAGGACAGGAATGGCTACTAATGAAAAACTGTTTTTT.

The chain is built from TRBV2 and TRBJ1-5; D unresolved. Deletions cut 2 bases from V and 4 bases from J, with 6 bases between. Germline V gene lookup returns CDR1 SNHLY and CDR2 FYNNEI. This CDR3 is 13 amino acids long. CDR3 sequence: CASSELENQPQHF. CDR3 nucleotides: TGTGCCAGCAGTGAATTGGAGAATCAGCCCCAGCATTTT.

Comments on this clone: Other DNA sequences in this sample translate to the same CDR3. J is TRBJ1-2 and V is TRBV6-6, with D maybe TRBD1 (5 bases). Germline V lookup: CDR1 MNHNY, CDR2 SVGAGI (reference sequence). Trimming pared 6 bases from V and 3 bases from J, leaving 14 bases between. The CDR3 contains 14 residues. The CDR3 reads CASSRTGTDYGYTF. As DNA, the CDR3 is TGTGCCAGCAGCCGGACCGGGACGGACTATGGCTACACCTTC.

The chain joins TRBV7-2 to TRBJ2-7, with 12 nucleotides matching TRBD2. The CDR3 is made up of 17 amino acids. With V trimmed by 5 bases and J by 7 bases, 15 bases remained unmatched. Germline V gene sequence: CDR1 SGHTA, CDR2 FQGNSA. This chain's CDR3 is CASSPPLAGGEGVEQYF. CDR3 coding DNA: TGTGCCAGCAGCCCCCCCCTAGCGGGAGGGGAGGGTGTGGAGCAGTACTTC.

CDR3 DNA: TGTGCCAGCAGTCCCCTCGACCAGCAGGGGACCAATCAGCCCCAGCATTTT. Translation: CASSPLDQQGTNQPQHF. The V and J genes are TRBV27 and TRBJ1-5, with D perhaps matching TRBD1 (6 bases). The CDR3 is 17 residues long. The germline CDR1 and CDR2 sequences are MNHEY and SMNVEV (reference sequence). Trimming pared 5 bases from V and 3 bases from J, leaving 20 bases between.

The CDR3 DNA sequence: TGCGCCAGCAGCCTTGCGGGAGGGCCTGAGAGCGGGGAGCTGTTTTTT. It codes for CASSLAGGPESGELFF. V gene TRBV4-1 combines with J gene TRBJ2-2, with 9 bases lining up with TRBD2. Trimming removed 4 bases from V and 7 bases from J; junction bases left unmatched: 10. Per the germline V gene, CDR1 is MGHRA and CDR2 is YSYEKL. The CDR3 is made up of 16 amino acids.

J is TRBJ2-1 and V is TRBV7-8; D is unresolved. The ends were cut back, 1 base at V and 5 bases at J, with 6 bases in the middle. This CDR3 is built from 13 residues. The V gene's germline CDR1 is SGHVS and CDR2 FQNEAQ. CDR3 region: CASSLGTNNEQFF. CDR3 coding DNA: TGTGCCAGCAGCTTAGGGACGAACAATGAGCAGTTCTTC.

This sequence joins TRBV6-5 and TRBJ1-2; 7 positions agree with TRBD1. The CDR3 runs 15 residues. In germline, CDR1 is MNHEY, CDR2 SVGAGI. The ends lost 7 bases at V and 7 bases at J; junction bases unmatched: 15. CDR3 coding DNA: TGTGCCAGCACCCAGGGGCGTGCAGGGGGGTTTGGCTACACCTTC. It encodes CASTQGRAGGFGYTF.

The V gene is TRBV28, the J gene TRBJ2-3, with D unclear. CDR3 length equals 14 residues. Deletions cut 2 bases from V and 6 bases from J, with 12 bases between. Germline CDR1 is MDHEN and CDR2 is SYDVKM. The CDR3 loop reads CASSLPGFRDTQYF. In DNA, the CDR3 is TGTGCCAGCAGTTTACCCGGGTTCAGGGATACGCAGTATTTT.

The chain uses TRBV19 and TRBJ1-1; 8 bases map to TRBD1. CDR1 and CDR2 (germline): LNHDA, SQIVND (reference sequence). This CDR3 contains 13 residues. The trim removed 7 bases at V and 5 bases at J, leaving 6 bases unmatched. CDR3 sequence (DNA): TGTGCCAGTACATGGACAGGGAGGACTGAAGCTTTCTTT. It translates to CASTWTGRTEAFF.

The genes are TRBV14 and TRBJ2-5; D is possibly TRBD2 (5 bases). The germline V and J ends were trimmed by 1 base and 1 base, with 13 bases remaining between them. CDR1 SGHDN and CDR2 FVKESK come from the germline V gene. The CDR3 contains 16 residues. The CDR3 DNA follows: TGTGCCAGCAGCCAAGGGGGTCATGGAGGCCAAGAGACCCAGTACTTC. It specifies CASSQGGHGGQETQYF.